Presented here are 5 T cell receptor beta chains from one specimen sequenced in a study of T cells in Graves' hyperthyroidism and ophthalmopathy. Researchers amplified the TCR beta CDR3 regions from RNA transcripts. The HTBI primer set was used in a first-round RT-PCR of the TCR CDR3. TCRdb itself ran the multiplex PCR reads through MiXCR, one entry per CDR3 protein. This table has over 700,000 distinct CDR3 sequences, roughly 40% appearing once. Sequenced input: blood. These receptor sequences come from a man aged 18 to 35 with Graves' hyperthyroidism.

The chain carries TRBV10-2 and TRBJ2-7, with a tentative D call TRBD2 (6 bases). The CDR3 extends over 17 amino acids. Deletions cut 0 bases from V and 1 base from J, with 16 bases between. Germline values: CDR1 WSHSY, CDR2 SAAADI. CDR3 protein: CASSESTAGFFSYEQYF. The CDR3 DNA sequence: TGCGCCAGCAGTGAGTCTACCGCGGGATTCTTTTCCTACGAGCAGTACTTC.

This clonotype was detected many times. The V call is TRBV25-1, the J call TRBJ1-1; D gene unclear. Germline V gives CDR1 MGHDK, CDR2 SYGVNS. The V end was cut by 3 bases, the J end by 2 bases, with 13 bases between. The CDR3 length is 15 residues. Written as DNA, the CDR3 is TGTGCCAGCAGTGACCCGATGAGTGGAAACACTGAAGCTTTCTTT. Its translation: CASSDPMSGNTEAFF.

The gene calls are TRBV6-6 and TRBJ2-6; no clear D. The CDR3 covers 15 residues. Trimming took off 2 bases at V and 3 bases at J, with 8 bases between the two ends. The germline V gene has CDR1 MNHNY and CDR2 SVGAGI (reference sequence). CDR3 in DNA: TGTGCCAGCAGTTACACGGCGGTTGGGGCCAACGTCCTGACTTTC. The encoded protein is CASSYTAVGANVLTF.

This sequence joins TRBV20-1 and TRBJ1-2; D gene unclear. This CDR3 spans 8 amino acids. Trimming shortened V by 3 bases and J by 9 bases, and 2 bases separated the two germline ends. CDR1 is DFQATT, CDR2 SNEGSKA, per germline (reference sequence). For the CDR3, the DNA is TGCAGTGCTAGCAGCTACACCTTC. It specifies CSASSYTF.

The chain couples TRBV10-2 to TRBJ1-4, with D uncertain. The V and J ends lost 2 bases and 8 bases respectively, with 6 bases between them. The CDR3 totals 12 residues. Germline CDR1 and CDR2: WSHSY and SAAADI. DNA for the CDR3: TGCGCCAGCAGTGAGAGGATGGAAAAACTGTTTTTT. Translation: CASSERMEKLFF.